The entry below describes one T cell receptor beta chain. The data belong to a study of long-term antiretroviral therapy in people with HIV. At the survey level, the v3.0 immunoSEQ assay was run. The table came from immunoSEQ multiplex PCR; TCRdb's copy has only in-frame clones and leaves some out. The sample gives 26,000 or so clones, roughly 90% of which show up once; around 4% is in the top ten. The sequence derives from a woman between 18 and 29 years old with HIV. This specimen was unsorted PBMCs, taken 0.5 years after starting antiretroviral therapy.

The CDR3 DNA follows: TGTGCCAGCAGAAGGATAGGGCAGCCCCAGCATTTT. It encodes CASRRIGQPQHF. The chain couples TRBV2 to TRBJ1-5; D call uncertain. This CDR3 contains 12 residues. Germline V CDR1 and CDR2: SNHLY, FYNNEI. Trimming took 6 bases from V and 7 from J, leaving 10 bases between them.